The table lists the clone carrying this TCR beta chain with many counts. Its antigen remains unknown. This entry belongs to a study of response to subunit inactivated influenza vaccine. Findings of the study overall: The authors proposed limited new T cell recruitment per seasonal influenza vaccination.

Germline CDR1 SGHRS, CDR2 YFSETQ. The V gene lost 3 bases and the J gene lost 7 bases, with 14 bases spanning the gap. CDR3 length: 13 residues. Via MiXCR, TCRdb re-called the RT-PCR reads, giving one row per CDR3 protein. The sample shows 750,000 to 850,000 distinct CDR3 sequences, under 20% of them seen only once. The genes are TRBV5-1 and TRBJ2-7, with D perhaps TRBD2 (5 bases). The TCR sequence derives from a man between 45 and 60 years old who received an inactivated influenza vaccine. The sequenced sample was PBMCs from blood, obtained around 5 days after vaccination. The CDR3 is CASSSPEGREQYF. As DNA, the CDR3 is TGCGCCAGCAGCTCCCCCGAGGGTCGGGAGCAGTACTTC. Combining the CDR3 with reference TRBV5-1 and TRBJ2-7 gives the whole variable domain KAGVTQTPRYLIKTRGQQVTLSCSPISGHRSVSWYQQTPGQGLQFLFEYFSETQRNKGNFPGRFSGRQFSNSRSEMNVSTLELGDSALYLCASSSPEGREQYFGPGTRLTVT.